Ten or more counts support the clone carrying this T cell receptor beta chain. The data derive from a study of identical twins. The V gene lost 3 bases and the J gene lost 8 bases, with 10 bases spanning the gap. The CDR3 consists of 11 residues. Germline CDR1 is SQVTM and CDR2 is ANQGSEA. TCRdb re-derived calls from the 5' RACE reads in MiXCR, one entry per CDR3 protein. The sample consists of 600,000 to 800,000 distinct CDR3 sequences, approximately 21% of them appearing once. The same sample was also used in a study of T cells expressing NK-cell markers.

The chain links TRBV29-1 to TRBJ1-2; no clear D. The clonotype comes from a woman in her late teens or twenties in good health. The sequenced sample consisted of PBMCs. The CDR3 bases are TGCAGCGTTGAGCCCCCTGTCGGCTACACCTTC. Translated, it gives CSVEPPVGYTF.